This entry features one TCR beta chain sequence. Its antigen is as yet unknown. Unique molecular identifiers were built into the TCRbeta library. TCRdb reanalysed the PCR reads using MiXCR and keeps one entry per CDR3 protein. The sample includes roughly 570,000 distinct CDR3 sequences, over 20% of them seen just once. This record belongs to a study of T-cell reconstitution after alpha-beta-depleted transplantation in children. General study results and limits: The origin of high day-60 TCRbeta diversity in some patients lay in surviving recipient T cells and thymic progenitors. After transplant, at about two months, alpha-beta T cells were reportedly derived from several hundred expanded graft clones. One year after transplant, T-cell counts and diversity came mostly from newly produced T cells.

The V gene's germline CDR1 is DFQATT and CDR2 SNEGSKA (reference sequence). V was cut by 1 base and J by 8 bases, with 20 bases left in between. CDR3 size: 15 residues. Sequencing was performed on PBMCs, taken before TCRalphabeta/CD19-depleted stem cell transplant. This sequence was found in a boy under two years old with Wiskott-Aldrich syndrome, due to receive a stem cell transplant. The J gene is TRBJ1-2, the V gene TRBV20-1, with D maybe TRBD1 (6 bases). Here the CDR3 DNA reads TGCAGTGCTAGAGGAGGGATAGGGGGGATAAGAGGCTACACCTTC. Its protein is CSARGGIGGIRGYTF.